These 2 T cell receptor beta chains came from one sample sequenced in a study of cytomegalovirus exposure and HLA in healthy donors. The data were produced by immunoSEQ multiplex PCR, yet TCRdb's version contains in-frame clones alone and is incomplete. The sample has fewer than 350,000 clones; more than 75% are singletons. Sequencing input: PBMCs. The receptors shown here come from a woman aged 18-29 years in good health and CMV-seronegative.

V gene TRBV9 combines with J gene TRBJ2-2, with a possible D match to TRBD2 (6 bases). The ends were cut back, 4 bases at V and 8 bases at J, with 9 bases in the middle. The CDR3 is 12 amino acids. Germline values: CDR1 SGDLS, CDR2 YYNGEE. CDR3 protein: CASSRRGGELFF. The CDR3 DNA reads TGTGCCAGCAGCAGGCGGGGTGGGGAGCTGTTTTTT.

The CDR3 reads CASSLAGYTEAFF. CDR3 bases: TGTGCCAGCAGTTTAGCAGGTTACACTGAAGCTTTCTTT. This chain uses TRBV28 with TRBJ1-1; D unresolved. Germline V gives CDR1 MDHEN, CDR2 SYDVKM. CDR3 size: 13 residues. V was cut by 2 bases and J by 3 bases, with 7 bases left in between.